This is a list of T cell receptor beta chains from one sample in a study of cytomegalovirus exposure and HLA in healthy donors. The repertoire was sequenced with immunoSEQ multiplex PCR; TCRdb's copy has only in-frame clones and lacks some. This sample has around 110,000 clones, with roughly 79% found just once. The source material was PBMCs. The receptor source for this set is a woman under 40 in good health and CMV-seronegative. Each CDR3 is given with its conserved first and last residue. D genes are given only for firm matches. Some rows have no size entry. The others give once, few or many, or a class for an expanded clone.

V: TRBV13; D: TRBD1; size: once; J: TRBJ2-3; CDR3: CASSLAPGGGTDTQYF; DNA: TGTGCCAGCAGCTTAGCCCCAGGGGGTGGCACAGATACGCAGTATTTT
V: TRBV7-9; D: TRBD1; size: .; J: TRBJ2-7; CDR3: CASSFSGTGGSRLNYEQYF; DNA: TGTGCCAGCAGCTTTTCCGGGACAGGGGGCTCTAGACTCAACTACGAGCAGTACTTC
V: TRBV19; D: TRBD1; size: .; J: TRBJ2-3; CDR3: CASSVGTVTDTQYF; DNA: TGTGCCAGTAGTGTCGGGACAGTGACAGATACGCAGTATTTT
V: TRBV7-9; D: .; size: .; J: TRBJ2-6; CDR3: CSSSAGKASGANVLTF; DNA: TGTTCCAGCAGCGCGGGCAAGGCTTCTGGGGCCAACGTCCTGACTTTC
V: TRBV6-5; D: .; size: .; J: TRBJ1-3; CDR3: CASSEFPGNTIYF; DNA: TGTGCCAGCAGTGAGTTTCCTGGAAACACCATATATTTT
V: TRBV23-1; D: .; size: .; J: TRBJ1-2; CDR3: CASSQSGGPYGYTF; DNA: TGCGCCAGCAGTCAAAGCGGGGGGCCATATGGCTACACCTTC
V: TRBV28; D: .; size: .; J: TRBJ2-1; CDR3: CATVTRGEQFF; DNA: TGTGCCACTGTAACTAGAGGCGAGCAGTTCTTC
V: TRBV28; D: TRBD1; size: once; J: TRBJ1-5; CDR3: CASSSGQGNQPQHF; DNA: TGTGCCAGCAGTTCGGGACAGGGTAATCAGCCCCAGCATTTT
V: TRBV5-1; D: TRBD1; size: .; J: TRBJ2-3; CDR3: CASSLRGTGRDTQYF; DNA: TGCGCCAGCAGCTTGCGCGGGACAGGTAGAGATACGCAGTATTTT
V: TRBV7-9; D: .; size: once; J: TRBJ1-5; CDR3: CASSLARLSGQPQHF; DNA: TGTGCCAGCAGCTTAGCGAGACTTTCGGGACAGCCCCAGCATTTT
V: TRBV7-2; D: TRBD1; size: .; J: TRBJ1-2; CDR3: CASSLEGTGLGGYTF; DNA: TGTGCCAGCAGCTTAGAAGGGACAGGGCTTGGTGGCTACACCTTC
V: TRBV28; D: .; size: .; J: TRBJ1-2; CDR3: CASSLTRTAYGYTF; DNA: TGTGCCAGCAGTTTAACCAGGACAGCCTATGGCTACACCTTC
V: TRBV5-4; D: .; size: .; J: TRBJ1-2; CDR3: CASSPGGGYGYTF; DNA: TGTGCCAGCAGCCCCGGGGGGGGCTATGGCTACACCTTC
V: TRBV30; D: .; size: .; J: TRBJ1-1; CDR3: CAWSRRARGEAFF; DNA: TGTGCCTGGTCCCGTAGGGCCCGGGGTGAAGCTTTCTTT
V: TRBV27; D: .; size: .; J: TRBJ1-5; CDR3: CASSFSEGNQPQHF; DNA: TGTGCCAGCAGTTTCAGTGAGGGCAATCAGCCCCAGCATTTT
V: TRBV25-1; D: .; size: .; J: TRBJ2-5; CDR3: CASSQRGGYQETQYF; DNA: TGTGCCAGCAGTCAACGAGGCGGTTACCAAGAGACCCAGTACTTC
V: TRBV25-1; D: TRBD1; size: .; J: TRBJ1-3; CDR3: CASSTGVGNTIYF; DNA: TGTGCCAGCAGCACAGGGGTGGGAAACACCATATATTTT
V: TRBV10-3; D: TRBD2; size: .; J: TRBJ2-3; CDR3: CATGGGLSTDTQYF; DNA: TGTGCCACCGGGGGGGGACTCAGCACAGATACGCAGTATTTT
V: TRBV19; D: .; size: .; J: TRBJ2-5; CDR3: CASSLQTEFGQETQYF; DNA: TGTGCCAGTAGTCTCCAGACAGAGTTCGGACAAGAGACCCAGTACTTC
V: TRBV28; D: .; size: .; J: TRBJ1-4; CDR3: CASSSTHKKLFF; DNA: TGTGCCAGCAGTTCAACCCACAAAAAACTGTTTTTT
V: TRBV19; D: TRBD1; size: .; J: TRBJ1-5; CDR3: CASRQGGSNQPQHF; DNA: TGTGCCAGCAGACAGGGTGGGAGCAATCAGCCCCAGCATTTT
V: TRBV7-8; D: TRBD1; size: .; J: TRBJ2-7; CDR3: CASSSPKRGLLSYEQYF; DNA: TGTGCCAGCAGCTCACCTAAGAGGGGGCTCCTATCCTACGAGCAGTACTTC
V: TRBV11-2; D: TRBD2; size: once; J: TRBJ2-1; CDR3: CASSLSSGRVFYNEQFF; DNA: TGTGCCAGCAGCTTATCTAGCGGGAGAGTTTTCTACAATGAGCAGTTCTTC
V: TRBV28; D: .; size: .; J: TRBJ1-5; CDR3: CASRLLSPAGWYQPQHF; DNA: TGTGCCAGCAGACTTTTATCTCCGGCAGGGTGGTATCAGCCCCAGCATTTT
V: TRBV27; D: .; size: .; J: TRBJ1-4; CDR3: CASSLLTGGEKLFF; DNA: TGTGCCAGCAGTTTACTGACAGGCGGTGAAAAACTGTTTTTT
V: TRBV29-1; D: .; size: .; J: TRBJ1-1; CDR3: CSVALQARNTEAFF; DNA: TGCAGCGTTGCCTTACAGGCGAGGAACACTGAAGCTTTCTTT
V: TRBV5-1; D: TRBD2; size: .; J: TRBJ2-2; CDR3: CASLPGTSGNIAGELFF; DNA: TGCGCCAGCTTACCCGGGACTAGCGGGAATATAGCCGGGGAGCTGTTTTTT
V: TRBV5-8; D: .; size: .; J: TRBJ2-3; CDR3: CASSPNTHTDTQYF; DNA: TGTGCCAGCAGCCCCAATACACACACAGATACGCAGTATTTT
V: TRBV5-6; D: .; size: .; J: TRBJ2-7; CDR3: CASSLGGWDFSPYEQYF; DNA: TGTGCCAGCAGCTTGGGGGGCTGGGACTTTAGCCCCTACGAGCAGTACTTC
V: TRBV6-4; D: TRBD1; size: .; J: TRBJ2-3; CDR3: CASTPPGTGADTQYF; DNA: TGTGCCAGCACCCCGCCGGGGACAGGCGCAGATACGCAGTATTTT
V: TRBV18; D: TRBD1; size: .; J: TRBJ1-4; CDR3: CASSPDRAEKLFF; DNA: TGTGCCAGCTCACCTGACAGGGCGGAAAAACTGTTTTTT